This TCR beta chain was observed in a study of blood T cell repertoires in COVID-19. CDR1 is SGHNT, CDR2 YYREEE, per germline (reference sequence). The V and J ends lost 4 bases and 0 bases respectively, with 12 bases between them. The CDR3 contains 15 residues. In assigning cohorts, the study relied on participant-reported clinical history. As originally analysed: Cell counts per sample came from amplifying reference gene primers. Using immunoSEQ multiplex PCR, the repertoire was profiled, and TCRdb retains in-frame clones only, with some absent. The V and J calls and clone size come from that table; D and trimming were worked out from the DNA. The table records fewer than 250,000 clones, 87% of them present only once.

The source of this sequence is a woman in her 30s with acute COVID-19. Sequenced input: PBMCs or T cells enriched from blood (not recorded which). V gene TRBV5-4 combines with J gene TRBJ2-3; the D gene is possibly TRBD1 (6 bases). DNA of the CDR3: TGTGCCAGCAGCCCTGGGGGCTCTAGCACAGATACGCAGTATTTT. Its protein product is CASSPGGSSTDTQYF. The variable domain in full, completed from reference TRBV5-4 and TRBJ2-3, reads ETGVTQSPTHLIKTRGQQVTLRCSSQSGHNTVSWYQQALGQGPQFIFQYYREEENGRGNFPPRFSGLQFPNYSSELNVNALELDDSALYLCASSPGGSSTDTQYFGPGTRLTVL.